Shown below are 11 T cell receptor beta chains from a single sample sequenced in a study of regulatory T cells in long-lasting Graves disease. To make TCR beta libraries, researchers used iRepertoire HTBI primers and Arm-PCR of CDR3 regions. In TCRdb, the multiplex PCR reads were re-called with MiXCR into one record per CDR3 protein. The sample carries over 350,000 distinct CDR3 sequences, around 20% recorded once. Specified time point: persistent/refractory GD, antithyroid drugs over 5 years with positive TRAb. The TCR library was made from RNA that had been extracted from PBMCs in TRIzol. The sample here was peripheral blood mononuclear cells (PBMCs), taken when the disease was refractory, from a patient treated with antithyroid drugs. The receptor set was obtained from a female donor with Graves disease.

This clonotype appeared many times. The CDR3 DNA follows: TGTGCCAGCTCAGAGCGGACCGGGACGAATGAAAAACTGTTTTTT. Protein: CASSERTGTNEKLFF. The V and J genes are TRBV18 and TRBJ1-4, with D maybe TRBD1 (5 bases). The V end lost 5 bases, the J end lost 5 bases, and 15 bases lay between the germline ends. Germline V CDR1 and CDR2: KGHSH, LQKENI. The CDR3 runs 15 residues.

As concerns this clonotype: It differs at one base from a far larger clone, so likely a read error. The chain recombines TRBV6-2 or TRBV6-3 with TRBJ2-7, with a weak D call TRBD1 (6 bases). This CDR3 spans 13 amino acids. Germline V lookup: CDR1 MNHEY, CDR2 SVGEGT. CDR3 DNA sequence: TGTGCCGGCAGTTCCGGGACAACCTACGAGCAGTACTTC. Its translation is CAGSSGTTYEQYF.

The table lists this clonotype with a few counts. One junction end does not reproduce the germline sequence, and a read error may be involved. The chain joins TRBV12-3 or TRBV12-4 to TRBJ2-7; no definite D call. The CDR3 is made up of 11 amino acids. CDR3 protein: CASSRSYGQYF. The CDR3 nucleotides read TGTGCCAGCAGTCGGAGCTACGGGCAGTACTTC.

In this sample, this clonotype turned up a few times. CDR3 coding DNA: TGTGCCAGCAGGGACCCCCAAGGACCTGAAGCTTTCTTT. Translation gives CASRDPQGPEAFF. The chain joins TRBV6-1 to TRBJ1-1, with D uncertain. The V end lost 6 bases, the J end lost 6 bases, and 14 bases lay between the germline ends. Germline V gene sequence: CDR1 MNHNS, CDR2 SASEGT. The CDR3 extends over 13 amino acids.

This clonotype was seen only a few times. The chain links TRBV29-1 to TRBJ1-1; possibly TRBD1 for D (6 bases). CDR1 and CDR2 from the germline V gene are SQVTM and ANQGSEA. V was clipped by 7 bases and J by 7 bases, with 16 bases between them. There are 12 residues in the CDR3. The CDR3 sequence is CSGLETGSEAFF. The DNA for the CDR3 is TGCAGCGGCCTAGAAACAGGGAGTGAAGCTTTCTTT. Together with reference TRBV29-1 and TRBJ1-1, the CDR3 gives the full variable domain: SAVISQKPSRDICQRGTSLTIQCQVDSQVTMMFWYRQQPGQSLTLIATANQGSEATYESGFVIDKFPISRPNLTFSTLTVSNMSPEDSSIYLCSGLETGSEAFFGQGTRLTVV.

This clonotype showed up many times. The V gene is TRBV6-5, the J gene TRBJ1-2; 7 nucleotides agree with TRBD1. The CDR3 contains 16 residues. The junction had 17 bases not matched to a gene; V was cut back by 6 bases and J by 7 bases. Germline-derived CDR1 and CDR2 are MNHEY and SVGAGI. CDR3 nucleotides: TGTGCCAGCAGATACCGACAGGGAGGTGGCTATAGTGGCTACACCTTC. This codes for CASRYRQGGGYSGYTF.

This clonotype was counted a few times. This chain links TRBV7-9 with TRBJ2-3; a possible D gene is TRBD1 (5 bases). Between the trimmed V and J ends, which lost 5 bases and 5 bases, there was a span of 14 bases. The germline V gene has CDR1 SEHNR and CDR2 FQNEAQ (reference sequence). This CDR3 contains 14 residues. This CDR3 is CASSRERGGDTQYF. The DNA for the CDR3 is TGTGCCAGCAGCCGCGAAAGGGGCGGAGATACGCAGTATTTT. Variable domain in full (rest from reference TRBV7-9 and TRBJ2-3): DTGVSQNPRHKITKRGQNVTFRCDPISEHNRLYWYRQTLGQGPEFLTYFQNEAQLEKSRLLSDRFSAERPKGSFSTLEIQRTEQGDSAMYLCASSRERGGDTQYFGPGTRLTVL.

CDR3 in amino acids: CASSLSGGWLNEQFF. DNA for the CDR3: TGTGCCAGTAGTCTCTCGGGAGGTTGGCTTAATGAGCAGTTCTTC. This sequence joins TRBV19 and TRBJ2-1; 7 bases agree with TRBD2. Germline V lookup: CDR1 LNHDA, CDR2 SQIVND (reference sequence). The CDR3 contains 15 residues. V dropped 5 bases and J dropped 7; count of bases not matched to a gene: 11.

This clonotype was observed at least ten times. The junction shows a germline mismatch at one end, possibly a read error. This chain uses TRBV2 with TRBJ2-7, with D possibly being TRBD1 or TRBD2 (5 bases each). Germline loops: CDR1 SNHLY, CDR2 FYNNEI. The CDR3 consists of 14 residues. The CDR3 protein is CASSRDLSSYEQYF. In nucleotides, the CDR3 is TGCGCCAGCAGTCGGGACCTGAGCTCCTACGAGCAGTACTTC.

This clonotype has just a few counts. Written as DNA, the CDR3 is TGTGCCAGCACCCCGGGCGGGGAGCTGTTTTTT. It yields the protein CASTPGGELFF. The chain employs TRBV28 and TRBJ2-2, with unresolved D. V lost 7 bases to trimming and J lost 7 bases, with 7 bases between them. This CDR3 region has 11 residues. CDR1 and CDR2 (germline): MDHEN, SYDVKM.

In its sample, this clonotype was seen many times. The V call is TRBV12-5, the J call TRBJ2-7; TRBD1 matches 7 bases. There are 15 residues in the CDR3. In germline, CDR1 is LGHNT, CDR2 FRNRAP. The trim removed 0 bases at V and 3 bases at J, leaving 5 bases unmatched. The CDR3 DNA reads as TGTGCTAGTGGTTTGGTACAGGGGAGCGGCTACGAGCAGTACTTC. Translating gives CASGLVQGSGYEQYF.